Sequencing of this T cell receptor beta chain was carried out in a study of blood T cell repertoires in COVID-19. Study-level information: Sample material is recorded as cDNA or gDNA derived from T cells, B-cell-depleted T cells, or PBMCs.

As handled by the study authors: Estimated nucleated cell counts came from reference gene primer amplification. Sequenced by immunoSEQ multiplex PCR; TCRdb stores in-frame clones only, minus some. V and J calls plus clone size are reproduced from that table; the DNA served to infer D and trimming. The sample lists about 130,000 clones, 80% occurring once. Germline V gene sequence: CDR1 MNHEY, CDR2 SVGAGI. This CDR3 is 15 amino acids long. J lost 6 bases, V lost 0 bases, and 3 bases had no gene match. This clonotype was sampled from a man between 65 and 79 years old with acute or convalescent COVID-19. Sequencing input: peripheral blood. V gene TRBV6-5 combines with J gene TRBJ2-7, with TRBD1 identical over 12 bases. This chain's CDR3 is CASSYSRDRGLEQYF. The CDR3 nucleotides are TGTGCCAGCAGTTACTCGAGGGACAGGGGGCTCGAGCAGTACTTC.